Below are 16 T cell receptor beta chains sequenced from a single sample in a study of blood T cell repertoires in COVID-19. Sequencing used immunoSEQ multiplex PCR; TCRdb keeps in-frame clones, though not all of them. The table records around 95,000 clones, more than 65% of them present only once. Sequencing input: peripheral blood. The receptors were gathered from a woman in her sixties or seventies with acute or convalescent COVID-19.

This chain uses TRBV18 with TRBJ2-1; a weak D match, TRBD1 (6 bases). The CDR3 is 15 residues long. V dropped 3 bases and J dropped 4 bases, with 13 bases sitting between them. Germline V gene sequence: CDR1 KGHSH, CDR2 LQKENI. The CDR3 sequence is CASSPLGGDYNEQFF. The CDR3, as DNA: TGTGCCAGCTCACCCTTAGGGGGAGATTACAATGAGCAGTTCTTC.

The rearrangement links TRBV29-1 to TRBJ2-1, with TRBD1 matching over 9 bases. The J segment lost 6 bases and the V segment lost 3 bases, leaving 6 bases of the junction unmatched. Germline V lookup: CDR1 SQVTM, CDR2 ANQGSEA. The CDR3 length is 14 residues. CDR3 DNA sequence: TGCAGCGTTGATATGGGACAGGGTTCCAATGAGCAGTTCTTC. Encoded protein: CSVDMGQGSNEQFF.

CDR3 region: CATSDPGQEQFF. For the CDR3, the DNA is TGTGCCACCAGTGATCCGGGACAGGAGCAGTTCTTC. The rearrangement links TRBV24-1 to TRBJ2-1, with 7 bases identical to TRBD1. Germline CDR1 reads KGHDR; CDR2 reads SFDVKD. The CDR3 consists of 12 residues. The V and J ends lost 3 bases and 10 bases, in that order; junction bases with no gene match: 2.

V gene TRBV12-5 combines with J gene TRBJ1-5; 9 bases are shared with TRBD1. Germline V gene lookup returns CDR1 LGHNT and CDR2 FRNRAP. The junction had 1 base not matched to a gene; V was cut back by 5 bases and J by 5 bases. The CDR3 totals 13 residues. The CDR3 sequence: CASGRTGDQPQHF. The CDR3 DNA follows: TGTGCTAGTGGTAGGACAGGGGATCAGCCCCAGCATTTT.

J is TRBJ1-4 and V is TRBV21-1. TRBV21-1 is designated a pseudogene. This CDR3 comprises 16 residues. The CDR3 nucleotides are TGTGCCAGCAGCAAGCTTAAGGGAGGAGATGGCGAAAAACTGTTTTTT. It is translated as CASSKLKGGDGEKLFF.

The rearrangement links TRBV29-1 to TRBJ2-2; 11 nucleotides match TRBD1. The germline gives CDR1 SQVTM, CDR2 ANQGSEA. This CDR3 is built from 16 residues. Unmatched junction bases numbered 11, after V lost 6 bases and J lost 5 bases. CDR3 sequence (DNA): TGCAGCGTCGGTCCTTCCGGGACAGGGGGTACCGGGGAGCTGTTTTTT. It encodes CSVGPSGTGGTGELFF.

The CDR3 here is CAGSGADTQYF. CDR3 nucleotides: TGTGCCGGGTCAGGCGCGGATACGCAGTATTTT. This chain connects TRBV2 to TRBJ2-3, with D unresolved. The length of the CDR3 is 11 residues. V was trimmed by 11 bases and J by 6 bases, leaving 12 bases between them. Per the germline V gene, CDR1 is SNHLY and CDR2 is FYNNEI.

The chain recombines TRBV30 with TRBJ1-2; D unresolved. The CDR3 spans 13 residues. V dropped 0 bases and J dropped 3 bases, with 8 bases sitting between them. CDR1 and CDR2 from the germline V gene are GTSNPN and SVGIG (reference sequence). Written as DNA, the CDR3 is TGTGCCTGGAGTGTCGGCAGGCACTATGGCTACACCTTC. Translation: CAWSVGRHYGYTF.

The CDR3 DNA follows: TGTGCCAGCAGCGCAAGGGGTGTAGCGGGTCAAGAGACCCAGTACTTC. It codes for CASSARGVAGQETQYF. The rearrangement links TRBV7-3 to TRBJ2-5, with 7 bases lining up with TRBD2. The germline CDR1 and CDR2 sequences are SGHTA and FQGTGA. After removal of 5 bases from V and 2 bases from J, the junction contained 11 bases not matched to a gene. The length of the CDR3 is 16 residues.

J is TRBJ1-4 and V is TRBV30; TRBD1 matches 7 bases. Germline trimming cut 5 bases from V and 3 bases from J; bases unmatched to any gene: 3. There are 13 residues in the CDR3. The germline CDR1 and CDR2 sequences are GTSNPN and SVGIG (reference sequence). The CDR3 nucleotides read TGTGCCTGGGAGGGACAGCCTAATGAAAAACTGTTTTTT. Protein product: CAWEGQPNEKLFF.

The chain recombines TRBV19 with TRBJ2-7; D is unclear. V shed 3 bases and J shed 3 bases, with 9 bases lying between them. Germline V CDR1 and CDR2: LNHDA, SQIVND (reference sequence). This CDR3 spans 13 amino acids. As DNA, the CDR3 is TGTGCCAGTAGTATGATGAACAGCTACGAGCAGTACTTC. It is translated as CASSMMNSYEQYF.

The chain links TRBV9 to TRBJ1-1; weak D call: TRBD1 (5 bases). The CDR3 length is 14 residues. V shed 0 bases and J shed 11 bases, with 17 bases lying between them. Germline CDR1 and CDR2: SGDLS and YYNGEE. The CDR3 region is CASSVGGQSESAFF. The DNA for the CDR3 is TGTGCCAGCAGCGTAGGGGGCCAGTCAGAATCGGCTTTCTTT.

The chain joins TRBV11-3 to TRBJ2-3; perhaps TRBD2 as D (6 bases). Germline CDR1 and CDR2: SGHNT and YENEEA. The CDR3 loop spans 14 amino acids. Between the trimmed V and J ends, which lost 5 bases and 2 bases, there was a span of 11 bases. The CDR3, as DNA: TGTGCCAGCAGCACCGGAGGGAACACAGATACGCAGTATTTT. Its protein is CASSTGGNTDTQYF. Full variable domain (rest looked up from reference TRBV11-3 and TRBJ2-3): EAGVVQSPRYKIIEKKQPVAFWCNPISGHNTLYWYLQNLGQGPELLIRYENEEAVDDSQLPKDRFSAERLKGVDSTLKIQPAELGDSAVYLCASSTGGNTDTQYFGPGTRLTVL.

In DNA, the CDR3 is TGTGCCAGCAGCCTTCAGGGGGATGCAAATCAGCCCCAGCATTTT. This translates into CASSLQGDANQPQHF. This rearrangement joins TRBV21-1 to TRBJ1-5; the table's D call, TRBD1, has no DNA check behind it. TRBV21-1 corresponds to a pseudogene. This CDR3 is built from 15 residues.

The rearrangement joins TRBV19 to TRBJ1-2; the match to TRBD1 covers 8 bases. CDR3 length equals 13 residues. V lost 9 bases and J lost 6; bases outside the gene matches: 9. Germline V gene lookup returns CDR1 LNHDA and CDR2 SQIVND (reference sequence). For the CDR3, the DNA is TGTGCCAGCGGGAGGACAGGGCAAGATGGCTACACCTTC. Its translation: CASGRTGQDGYTF.

The V call is TRBV6-1, the J call TRBJ1-2; D ambiguous. The CDR3 runs 15 residues. Germline V gene data show CDR1 as MNHNS and CDR2 as SASEGT. V was shortened by 0 bases and J by 4 bases, with 12 bases between the two germline ends. Here the CDR3 DNA reads TGTGCCAGCAGTGAAGCCACTCTGGAGACCTATGGCTACACCTTC. This translates into CASSEATLETYGYTF.